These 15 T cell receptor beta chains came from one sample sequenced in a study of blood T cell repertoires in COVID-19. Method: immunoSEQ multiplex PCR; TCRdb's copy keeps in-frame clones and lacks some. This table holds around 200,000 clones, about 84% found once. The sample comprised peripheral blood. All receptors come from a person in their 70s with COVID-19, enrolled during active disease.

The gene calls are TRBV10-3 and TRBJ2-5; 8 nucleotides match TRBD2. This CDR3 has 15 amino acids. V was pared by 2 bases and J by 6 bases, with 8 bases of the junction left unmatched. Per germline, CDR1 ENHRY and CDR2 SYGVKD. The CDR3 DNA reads TGTGCCATCAGTGAGACCGCGGTAGCGGGAAAGACCCAGTACTTC. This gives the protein CAISETAVAGKTQYF.

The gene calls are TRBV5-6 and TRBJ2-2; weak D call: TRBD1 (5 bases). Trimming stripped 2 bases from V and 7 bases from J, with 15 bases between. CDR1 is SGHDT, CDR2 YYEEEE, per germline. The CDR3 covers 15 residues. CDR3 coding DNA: TGTGCCAGCAGCTTTTCCCCTCAGGGTTTCGGGGAGCTGTTTTTT. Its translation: CASSFSPQGFGELFF.

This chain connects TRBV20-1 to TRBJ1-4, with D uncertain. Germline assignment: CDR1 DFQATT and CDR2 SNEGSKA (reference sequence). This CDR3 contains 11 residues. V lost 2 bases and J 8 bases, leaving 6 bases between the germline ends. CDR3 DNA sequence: TGCAGTGCTAGAATAGCCGAAAAACTGTTTTTT. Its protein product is CSARIAEKLFF.

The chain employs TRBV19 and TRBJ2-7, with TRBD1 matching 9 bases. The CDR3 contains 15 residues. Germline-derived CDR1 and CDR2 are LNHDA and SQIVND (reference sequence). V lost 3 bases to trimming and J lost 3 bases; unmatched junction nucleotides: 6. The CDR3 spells CASSIKGQGHYEQYF. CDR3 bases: TGTGCCAGTAGTATCAAGGGACAGGGACACTACGAGCAGTACTTC.

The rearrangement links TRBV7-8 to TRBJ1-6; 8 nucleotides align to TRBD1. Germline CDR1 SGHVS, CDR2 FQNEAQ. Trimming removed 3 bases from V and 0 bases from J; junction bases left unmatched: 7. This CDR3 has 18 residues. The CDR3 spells CASSLGRGRSSYNSPLHF. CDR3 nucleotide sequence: TGTGCCAGCAGCTTGGGCAGGGGGCGAAGCTCCTATAATTCACCCCTCCACTTT.

The CDR3 sequence is CASSPGTGVSGDNSPLHF. The CDR3 region has the DNA TGTGCCAGTAGTCCCGGGACAGGGGTCTCTGGGGATAATTCACCCCTCCACTTT. J is TRBJ1-6 and V is TRBV19; 10 bases match TRBD1. The CDR3 runs to 18 residues. CDR1 is LNHDA, CDR2 SQIVND, per germline (reference sequence). V dropped 5 bases and J dropped 5; count of bases not matched to a gene: 12.

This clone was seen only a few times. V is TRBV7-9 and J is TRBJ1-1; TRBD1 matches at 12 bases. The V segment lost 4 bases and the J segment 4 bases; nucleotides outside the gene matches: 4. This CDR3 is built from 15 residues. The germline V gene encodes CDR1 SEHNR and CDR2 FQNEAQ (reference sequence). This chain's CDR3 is CASSWGQGASTEAFF. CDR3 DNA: TGTGCCAGCAGCTGGGGACAGGGGGCTAGCACTGAAGCTTTCTTT.

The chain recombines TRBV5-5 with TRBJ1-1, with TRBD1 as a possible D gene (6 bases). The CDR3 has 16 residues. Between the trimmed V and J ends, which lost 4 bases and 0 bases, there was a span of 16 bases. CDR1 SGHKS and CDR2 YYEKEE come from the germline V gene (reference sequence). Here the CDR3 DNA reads TGTGCCAGCAGCACCTCAAGGGGGATCCTGAACACTGAAGCTTTCTTT. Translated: CASSTSRGILNTEAFF. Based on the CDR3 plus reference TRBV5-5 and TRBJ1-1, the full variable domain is DAGVTQSPTHLIKTRGQQVTLRCSPISGHKSVSWYQQVLGQGPQFIFQYYEKEERGRGNFPDRFSARQFPNYSSELNVNALLLGDSALYLCASSTSRGILNTEAFFGQGTRLTVV.

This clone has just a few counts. As DNA, the CDR3 is TGCAGCGTTGAGGACAGGGAGAAATTCCACGAGCAGTACTTC. Translation gives CSVEDREKFHEQYF. V usage is TRBV29-1 and J usage is TRBJ2-7; TRBD1 matches 8 bases. Germline CDR1 reads SQVTM; CDR2 reads ANQGSEA. Trimming took 3 bases from V and 5 from J; bases not matched to a gene: 9. This CDR3 contains 14 residues.

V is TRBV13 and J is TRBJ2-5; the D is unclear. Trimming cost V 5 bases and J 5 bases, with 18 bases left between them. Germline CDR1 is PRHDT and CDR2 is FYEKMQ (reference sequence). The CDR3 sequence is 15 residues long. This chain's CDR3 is CASSPAAVSAETQYF. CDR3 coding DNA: TGTGCCAGCAGCCCGGCGGCGGTGAGCGCCGAGACCCAGTACTTC.

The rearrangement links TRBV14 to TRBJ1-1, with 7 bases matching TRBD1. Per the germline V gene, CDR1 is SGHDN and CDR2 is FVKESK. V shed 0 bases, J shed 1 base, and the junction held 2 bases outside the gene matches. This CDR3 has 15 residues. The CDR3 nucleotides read TGTGCCAGCAGCCAAGAGACAGGGACGAACACTGAAGCTTTCTTT. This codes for CASSQETGTNTEAFF.

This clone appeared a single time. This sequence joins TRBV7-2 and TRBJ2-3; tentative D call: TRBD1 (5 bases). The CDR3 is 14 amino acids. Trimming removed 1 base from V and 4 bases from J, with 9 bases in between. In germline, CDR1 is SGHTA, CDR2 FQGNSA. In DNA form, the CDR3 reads TGTGCCAGCAGCTTAGTAACAGGACCAGATACGCAGTATTTT. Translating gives CASSLVTGPDTQYF.

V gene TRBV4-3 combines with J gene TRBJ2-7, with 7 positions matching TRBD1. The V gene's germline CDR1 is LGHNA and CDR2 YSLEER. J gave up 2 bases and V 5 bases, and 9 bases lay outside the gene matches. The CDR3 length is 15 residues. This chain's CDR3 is CASSSDPGQTYEQYF. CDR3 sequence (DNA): TGCGCCAGCAGCTCAGACCCGGGACAGACCTACGAGCAGTACTTC.

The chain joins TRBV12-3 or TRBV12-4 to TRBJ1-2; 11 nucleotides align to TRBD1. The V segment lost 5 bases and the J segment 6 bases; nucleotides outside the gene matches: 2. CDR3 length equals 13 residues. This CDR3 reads CASSGTGGDGYTF. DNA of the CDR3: TGTGCCAGCAGTGGGACAGGGGGAGATGGCTACACCTTC.

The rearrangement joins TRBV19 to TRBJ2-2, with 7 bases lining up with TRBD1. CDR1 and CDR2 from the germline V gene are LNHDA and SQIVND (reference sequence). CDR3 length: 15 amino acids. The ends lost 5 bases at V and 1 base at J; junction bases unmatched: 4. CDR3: CASSARDRNTGELFF. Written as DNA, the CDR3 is TGTGCCAGTAGTGCACGGGACAGGAACACCGGGGAGCTGTTTTTT.